Below, one TCR beta chain is given with its context. From germline, CDR1 is SGHAT and CDR2 FQNNGV. The CDR3 is made up of 18 amino acids. The V and J ends lost 1 base and 0 bases respectively, with 16 bases between them. The repertoire was sequenced with immunoSEQ multiplex PCR; TCRdb's copy has only in-frame clones and lacks some. This sample has under 200,000 clones, with around nine tenths found just once. The sample is drawn from a study of blood T cell repertoires in COVID-19. Background on the study: Samples representing acute and convalescent COVID-19 were sourced from the United States, Italy and Spain. PBMCs, B-cell-depleted T cells, or T cells provided the cDNA or gDNA that made up the material.

The rearrangement uses TRBV11-2 and TRBJ2-1, with a weak D call TRBD2 (6 bases). The specimen was peripheral blood. This sequence was found in a man in his forties or fifties with active or convalescent COVID-19. The CDR3 loop is CASSLGVGGMVSYNEQFF. The CDR3 bases are TGTGCCAGCAGCTTAGGGGTGGGCGGGATGGTCTCCTACAATGAGCAGTTCTTC.